Sequencing of this T cell receptor beta chain was carried out in a study of T cells in Graves' hyperthyroidism and ophthalmopathy (dated by TCRdb to about 2019). Study-wide context: Peripheral blood was collected at initial diagnosis, before any treatment. To identify distinguishing TCR V-J signatures, a discovery cohort of some 99 patients was used, comprising 43 with Graves' ophthalmopathy and some 60 with stable Graves' hyperthyroidism. Whether ophthalmopathy could be predicted prospectively was tested in an independent validation cohort made up of fewer than 20 hyperthyroidism patients plus 17 patients who later progressed to ophthalmopathy. For training and testing, the 100 or so patients in the discovery cohort were randomly divided in a 7:3 ratio. Thyroid tissue and blood T-cell repertoires from six Graves' hyperthyroidism patients were also compared in the study. Following sampling, methimazole starting at 30 mg daily was given to hyperthyroidism patients, and high-dose intravenous methylprednisolone was given to ophthalmopathy patients. The paper reports TCR Vbeta CDR3 sequencing of 140 or so peripheral blood samples: around 45 ophthalmopathy, roughly 74 hyperthyroidism and approximately 17 progressor patients. What the work shows at the level of the full study, not this receptor alone: A 13 V-J signature model separated ophthalmopathy from stable hyperthyroidism, with over 85% sensitivity and 81% to 83% specificity in cross-validation and 80%/75% in testing. No statistical method was used to fix the sample size in advance, and group allocation was not hidden from the investigators. In validation, the model predicted progression to ophthalmopathy with over 60% sensitivity and approximately 74% specificity, a median of approximately 6.7 months before onset. Most expanded thyroid clonotypes (frequency above 0.001) were also detected in blood, a finding suggesting that blood repertoires may reflect thyroid immune responses.

In the ophthalmopathy patients, disease was moderately to severely active, with a Clinical Activity Score of 3 or more, a NOSPECS grade of 4 or more, and a duration of less than 3 months. Patients with uncontrolled infections, other autoimmune diseases, pregnancy or lactation were excluded. Clinical symptoms, serum thyroxine and TRAb, thyroid ultrasound, and orbital computed tomography formed the basis for the diagnoses. PBMCs were isolated from around 10 ml of fresh peripheral blood by Ficoll-Paque density gradient centrifugation. Trizol reagent was used to extract total RNA, and RNA quality was then checked on an Agilent 2100 Bioanalyzer. This clonotype was counted at least ten times. This clone's antigen is unknown. No base qualities exist here, and no much larger clone lies one base off it. The TCR beta CDR3 regions were amplified from the RNA transcripts. For the first round of RT-PCR on the TCR CDR3, the HTBI primer set was used together with the Qiagen OneStep RT-PCR kit. Libraries were constructed in a second round of multiplex PCR, after which size selection and purification were carried out. The libraries were sequenced on an Illumina HiSeq2000 using paired-end 100 bp reads. As for the original processing: SOAPnuke was used to process the raw data, removing reads that contained adapters or uncalled bases, had a mean Phred below 15, or lacked an exact match to the constant primer or identifier. COPE v1.2.5 was used to merge the high-quality paired reads, and each unique nucleotide sequence was defined as a clonotype. MiTCR v1.1 was used to align clonotypes to the IMGT TRBV, TRBD and TRBJ reference segments. Analysis was restricted to V-J combinations with a frequency above 0.0001, which covered about 99% of repertoires. A TCS score was defined as the ratio between F50 (clonal expansion) and ExV (chaos), using BLOSUM62-based TCRdist between CDR3 peptides within each V-J. Welch's t-statistics and random forest reduced around 510 V-J features to 10 to 15, which were used in a naive Bayes classifier (R e1071). The public reads were reprocessed in TCRdb via fastp at Q25 and MiXCR, keeping in-frame beta chains. Rows matching on CDR3 protein sequence are summarized as one entry with the most common DNA and genes. TCRdb's processing, not the study's, gives the V and J calls here. The sample yields approximately 380,000 distinct CDR3 sequences; about a fifth were counted once. The ten most abundant clones make up 40% of the sample.

The sample was blood. This clonotype originated in a man aged 18 to 29 with Graves' ophthalmopathy.

The DNA sequence is given as TGTGCCAGCAGTGACTCCCCAACGGGGGGCTACAATGAGCAGTTCTTC. Its protein product is CASSDSPTGGYNEQFF. In this chain, TRBV6-4 is recombined with TRBJ2-1; 7 central nucleotides agree with TRBD2. CDR1 MRHNA and CDR2 SNTAGT are derived from the germline V gene. V is trimmed back by 0 bases and J by 3 bases, and the junction contains 5 bases that no gene match accounts for. The CDR3 holds 16 amino acids from the cysteine to the phenylalanine. Only the CDR3 DNA stays, 48 bases, in frame from base 1.